Listed below are T cell receptor beta chains from one sample, sequenced in a study of cytomegalovirus exposure and HLA in healthy donors. The table came from immunoSEQ multiplex PCR; TCRdb's copy has only in-frame clones and leaves some out. This sample has 250,000 to 300,000 clones; approximately 86% occur once, and the top ten carry 0.9% to 1.1%. The material sequenced was PBMCs. The receptor source for this set is a woman in her late teens or twenties in good health and CMV-seronegative. The conserved cysteine and the conserved F or W are not part of the CDR3 here.

v_call | cdr3_aa
TRBV30 | AWSVLTGAGT
TRBV29-1 | SVDKGQDYGYT
TRBV5-1 | ASSAGLEVYGYT
TRBV6-5 | ASSFDIAYEQY
TRBV6-6 | ASRDRGGLGSPLH
TRBV12-5 | ASGFGEFSAQH
TRBV5-4 | ASSPTEDSYEQY
TRBV5-4 | ASSPGHNTEAF
TRBV29-1 | SVRDRGDTEAF
TRBV29-1 | SVGDGDEQY
TRBV7-8 | ASSLARRGGLGNEQF
TRBV2 | ASSVRAGGTEAF
TRBV2 | ASRPSGSSGETQY
TRBV5-1 | ASSLDRAGADTQY
TRBV5-1 | ASSAGWEAF
TRBV11-2 | ASSTTPRITEAF
TRBV6-5 | ASSYSGGYNEQF
TRBV30 | AWMHGLAYNEQF
TRBV10-3 | AIRQGPGANVLT
TRBV18 | ASSPIRQGEFYGYT
TRBV11-2 | ASSITGTGQY
TRBV5-5 | ASSPVVGADEQY
TRBV5-1 | ASSLASGSASTDTQY
TRBV29-1 | SVESTGSYEQY
TRBV4-1 | ASSPREGYEQY
TRBV4-1 | ASSQITRRVANEKLF
TRBV28 | ASSLPTLWQPQH
TRBV27 | ASRGTTVGIDYGYT
TRBV30 | ALGGTSANEQF
TRBV15 | ATSHDPGDTQY
TRBV5-6 | ASSLIAGTGGTGELF
TRBV4-1 | ASSQDSELARYNEQF
TRBV27 | ASSAGNQPQH
TRBV27 | ASSYGQGLNTEAF
TRBV2 | ASSNRDSYLGTQY
TRBV27 | ASSLYSLGQGGQPQH
TRBV27 | ASSGQGETQY
TRBV19 | ATASGGANYGYT
TRBV6-5 | ASSFSRGIRTDTQY
TRBV11-2 | ASSPWTVSTDTQY
TRBV12-5 | ASGLRISGRVYEQY
TRBV15 | ATSRGQFPEAF
TRBV4-1 | ASSQVEGVAGGRLTEQF
TRBV6-5 | ASSSRQVNYGYT
TRBV19 | ASRERGSYEQY
TRBV7-6 | ASSLDSGRLAREQY
TRBV29-1 | SVEILDRENYNEQF
TRBV19 | ASSMHRGAEAF
TRBV7-2 | ASSSGGASGGAGETQY
TRBV4-1 | ASSQEGHHNSPLH
TRBV29-1 | SVVLGGSYEQY
TRBV30 | AWSVQGQQPQH
TRBV5-1 | ASSSDRAAEQY